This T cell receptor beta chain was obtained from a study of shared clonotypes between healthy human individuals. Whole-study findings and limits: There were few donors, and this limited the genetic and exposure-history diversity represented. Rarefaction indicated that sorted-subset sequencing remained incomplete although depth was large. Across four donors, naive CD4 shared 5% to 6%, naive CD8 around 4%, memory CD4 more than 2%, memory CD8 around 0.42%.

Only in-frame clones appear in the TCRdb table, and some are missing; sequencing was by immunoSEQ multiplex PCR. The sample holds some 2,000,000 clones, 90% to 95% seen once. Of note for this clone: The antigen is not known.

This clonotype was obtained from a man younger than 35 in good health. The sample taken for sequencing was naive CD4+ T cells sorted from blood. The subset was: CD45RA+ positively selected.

In DNA form, the CDR3 reads TGTGCCAGCAGCCCCCAGGGGCAGTACTATGGCTACACCTTC. This encodes CASSPQGQYYGYTF. The genes are TRBV7-2 and TRBJ1-2; a weak D match, TRBD1 (6 bases). Per germline, CDR1 SGHTA and CDR2 FQGNSA. The CDR3 has 14 residues. Trimming removed 5 bases at V and 3 bases at J, with 13 bases between.